The TCR beta chain described here comes from a study of T cell responses to AZD1222 COVID-19 vaccine. Trimming took off 2 bases at V and 8 bases at J, with 20 bases between the two ends. Looked up from germline, CDR1 is SGHNT and CDR2 is YYREEE (reference sequence). The CDR3 length is 16 residues. Sequencing used immunoSEQ multiplex PCR; TCRdb keeps in-frame clones, though not all of them. Of tens of thousands of clones in the sample, roughly 85% were seen once. Here the sequenced sample was peripheral blood, taken 28 days after the second AZD1222 dose. The genes are TRBV5-4 and TRBJ2-1; D call uncertain. This sequence originates from an adult who received the AZD1222 COVID-19 vaccine. The CDR3 reads CASSFRSLPRMDEQFF. The CDR3 bases are TGTGCCAGCAGCTTCCGCAGCCTCCCGAGGATGGATGAGCAGTTCTTC.